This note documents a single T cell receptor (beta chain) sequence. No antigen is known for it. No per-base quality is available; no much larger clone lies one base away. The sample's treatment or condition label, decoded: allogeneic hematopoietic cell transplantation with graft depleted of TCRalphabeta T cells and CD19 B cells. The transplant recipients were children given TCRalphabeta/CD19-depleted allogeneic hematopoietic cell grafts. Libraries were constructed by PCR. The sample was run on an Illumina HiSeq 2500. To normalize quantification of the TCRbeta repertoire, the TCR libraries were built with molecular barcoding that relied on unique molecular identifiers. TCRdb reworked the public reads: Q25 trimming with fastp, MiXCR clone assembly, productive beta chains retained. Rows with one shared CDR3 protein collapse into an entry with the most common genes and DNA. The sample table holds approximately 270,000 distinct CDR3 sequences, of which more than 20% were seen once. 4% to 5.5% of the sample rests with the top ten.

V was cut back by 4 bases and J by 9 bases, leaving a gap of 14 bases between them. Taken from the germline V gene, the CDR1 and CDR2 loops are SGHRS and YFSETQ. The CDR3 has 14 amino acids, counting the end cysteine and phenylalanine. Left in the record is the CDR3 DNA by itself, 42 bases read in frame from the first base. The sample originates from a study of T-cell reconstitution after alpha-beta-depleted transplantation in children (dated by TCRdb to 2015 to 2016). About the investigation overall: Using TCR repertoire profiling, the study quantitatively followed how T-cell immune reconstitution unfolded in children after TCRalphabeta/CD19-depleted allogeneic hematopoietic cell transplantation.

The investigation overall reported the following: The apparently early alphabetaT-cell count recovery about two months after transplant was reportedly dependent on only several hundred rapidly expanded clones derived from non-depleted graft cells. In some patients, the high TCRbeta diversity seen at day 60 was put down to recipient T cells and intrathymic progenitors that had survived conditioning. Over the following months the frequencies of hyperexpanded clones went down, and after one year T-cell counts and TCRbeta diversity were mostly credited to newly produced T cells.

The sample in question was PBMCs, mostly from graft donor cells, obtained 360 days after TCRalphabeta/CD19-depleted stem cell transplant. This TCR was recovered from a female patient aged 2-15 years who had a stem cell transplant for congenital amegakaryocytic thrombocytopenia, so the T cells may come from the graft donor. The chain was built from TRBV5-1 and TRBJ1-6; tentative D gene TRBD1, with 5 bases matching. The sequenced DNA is TGCGCCAGCAGCATGCAGGGATCTGGTTCACCCCTCCACTTT. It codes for CASSMQGSGSPLHF.